Following are 16 T cell receptor beta chains from one sample sequenced in a study of identical twins. TCRdb reprocessed the 5' RACE reads via MiXCR and lists one record per CDR3 protein. The sample records 700,000 or so distinct CDR3 sequences, approximately 9% being singletons. The data also belong to a second study, concerning yellow fever vaccine responses in identical twins.

The sequenced sample consisted of PBMCs. These receptor sequences come from a woman under 30 in good health.

A note on this clonotype: One base away lies a much larger clone, so this may be a sequencing read error. V gene TRBV29-1 combines with J gene TRBJ2-5; 7 bases map to TRBD1. V shed 6 bases and J 5 bases; nucleotides not matched to a gene: 15. The CDR3 is made up of 15 amino acids. Germline assignment: CDR1 SQVTM and CDR2 ANQGSEA. CDR3 in amino acids: CSVQGGGPGMETQYF. The DNA of the CDR3 is TGCAGCGTCCAAGGGGGCGGGCCCGGCATGGAGACCCAGTACTTC.

This clonotype has only a few counts. This chain connects TRBV12-5 to TRBJ2-2; tentatively, D is TRBD1 (6 bases). The CDR3 is made up of 18 amino acids. V lost 0 bases to trimming and J lost 7 bases, with 21 bases between them. The germline V gene encodes CDR1 LGHNT and CDR2 FRNRAP. The CDR3 region is CASGLVLESSGAGGELFF. In nucleotides, the CDR3 is TGTGCTAGTGGTTTGGTGCTTGAGTCATCAGGGGCTGGCGGGGAGCTGTTTTTT.

The CDR3 DNA sequence: TGTGCCATCAGTGAGTCAGGGGACAGCCTTTTCGAGCAGTACTTC. It specifies CAISESGDSLFEQYF. The V and J genes are TRBV10-3 and TRBJ2-7; 7 bases match TRBD1. The V segment lost 0 bases and the J segment 6 bases; nucleotides outside the gene matches: 8. This CDR3 contains 15 residues. The germline V gene has CDR1 ENHRY and CDR2 SYGVKD.

This clonotype showed up just a few times. The chain has TRBV6-5 and TRBJ2-5; 7 bases match TRBD1. J was trimmed by 5 bases and V by 4 bases; bases with no gene match: 16. Germline CDR1 is MNHEY and CDR2 is SVGAGI. This CDR3 has 17 amino acids. CDR3 sequence: CASSSATGFMVVETQYF. DNA of the CDR3: TGTGCCAGCAGTTCTGCGACAGGGTTTATGGTGGTGGAGACCCAGTACTTC.

V and J are TRBV7-8 and TRBJ1-1; no definite D call. Germline CDR1 reads SGHVS; CDR2 reads FQNEAQ. Between the trimmed V and J ends, which lost 5 bases and 7 bases, there was a span of 8 bases. The CDR3 consists of 11 residues. For the CDR3, the DNA is TGTGCCAGCAGCGCGAGCTATGAAGCTTTCTTT. Translation gives CASSASYEAFF.

This clonotype was observed at least ten times. V usage is TRBV4-3 and J usage is TRBJ1-5; D unresolved. CDR1 is LGHNA, CDR2 YSLEER, per germline. Deletions cut 0 bases from V and 3 bases from J, with 9 bases between. The CDR3 consists of 15 residues. The CDR3 spells CASSQEFKLNQPQHF. In DNA form, the CDR3 reads TGCGCCAGCAGCCAAGAGTTTAAACTCAATCAGCCCCAGCATTTT.

V and J are TRBV28 and TRBJ2-5; D is perhaps TRBD2 (5 bases). The CDR3 length is 14 residues. Per the germline V gene, CDR1 is MDHEN and CDR2 is SYDVKM. V lost 7 bases to trimming and J lost 2 bases, with 14 bases between them. The CDR3 sequence: CASNPGVAQETQYF. The CDR3, as DNA: TGTGCCAGCAACCCCGGGGTAGCACAAGAGACCCAGTACTTC.

The chain carries TRBV20-1 and TRBJ2-7, with 8 bases lining up with TRBD2. The germline V gene encodes CDR1 DFQATT and CDR2 SNEGSKA (reference sequence). The J segment lost 5 bases and the V segment lost 3 bases, leaving 12 bases of the junction unmatched. The CDR3 is 15 residues long. The CDR3 reads CSARGFGGGQDEQYF. In DNA, the CDR3 is TGCAGTGCTAGGGGGTTCGGGGGGGGGCAAGACGAGCAGTACTTC.

This clonotype was counted only a few times. The chain links TRBV4-1 to TRBJ1-2; TRBD1 matches 7 bases. With V trimmed by 1 base and J by 6 bases, 8 bases remained unmatched. This CDR3 comprises 15 residues. Germline assignment: CDR1 MGHRA and CDR2 YSYEKL. CDR3 residues: CASSQVNPTGNGYTF. The CDR3 nucleotides are TGCGCCAGCAGCCAAGTTAACCCGACAGGGAATGGCTACACCTTC.

This clonotype was seen ten or more times. The chain links TRBV7-2 to TRBJ2-3; 12 bases agree with TRBD2. Germline CDR1 reads SGHTA; CDR2 reads FQGNSA. V trimming: 4 bases; J trimming: 6 bases; junction bases outside the gene matches: 5. This CDR3 comprises 15 residues. The CDR3 loop is CASSSSSGGADTQYF. The CDR3 DNA reads TGTGCCAGCAGCTCCTCTAGCGGGGGGGCTGATACGCAGTATTTT.

The chain combines TRBV6-4 with TRBJ2-2, with D unresolved. The CDR3 totals 14 residues. Germline loops: CDR1 MRHNA, CDR2 SNTAGT. V was shortened by 2 bases and J by 8 bases, with 12 bases between the two germline ends. CDR3 amino acids: CASSDDLPNGELFF. The CDR3 DNA reads TGTGCCAGCAGTGACGACCTCCCAAATGGGGAGCTGTTTTTT.

Concerning this clonotype itself: Its ends do not fully match the called genes, so a read error is possible. This chain uses TRBV7-7 with TRBJ2-1, with D perhaps TRBD1 (6 bases). The germline V gene encodes CDR1 SSHAT and CDR2 FNYEAQ (reference sequence). The CDR3 has 15 amino acids. CDR3: CASSPTGNSYNEQFF. CDR3 coding DNA: TGTGCTAGCAGCCCCACAGGGAACTCCTACAATGAGCAGTTCTTC.

Notes on this clonotype: This sequence may be a read error, since a much larger clone differs from it by one base. The chain recombines TRBV6-2 or TRBV6-3 with TRBJ2-7; 13 bases map to TRBD2. The germline CDR1 and CDR2 sequences are MNHEY and SVGEGT. This CDR3 contains 15 residues. Trimming at V came to 11 bases and at J to 0 bases, leaving 7 bases not matched to a gene. CDR3 loop: CARETSGGFSYEQYF. For the CDR3, the DNA is TGTGCCCGCGAGACTAGCGGGGGGTTCTCCTACGAGCAGTACTTC.

This clonotype was seen more than once but under ten times. This chain uses TRBV11-2 with TRBJ2-1, with unresolved D. The CDR3 is 19 amino acids. V lost 1 base and J lost 8, with 27 bases in between. CDR1 is SGHAT and CDR2 is FQNNGV in the germline V gene. CDR3 sequence (DNA): TGTGCCAGCAGCTTAGGTCGATGGATCCCCCCCTACGAATGGGATGAGCAGTTCTTC. Its protein is CASSLGRWIPPYEWDEQFF.

There are a few counts of this clonotype. As DNA, the CDR3 is TGTGCCAGCAGCACACAGGGAGAGGGTGAGCAGTTCTTC. It is translated as CASSTQGEGEQFF. The chain has TRBV6-1 and TRBJ2-1; a possible D gene is TRBD1 (6 bases). V was pared by 6 bases and J by 9 bases, with 15 bases between. CDR3 length equals 13 residues. Germline CDR1 reads MNHNS; CDR2 reads SASEGT.

In this sample, this clonotype turned up a few times. This sequence joins TRBV10-3 and TRBJ2-2; the match to TRBD2 covers 9 bases. Germline CDR1 reads ENHRY; CDR2 reads SYGVKD. The J segment lost 5 bases and the V segment lost 6 bases, leaving 7 bases of the junction unmatched. The CDR3 runs to 15 residues. The CDR3 protein is CAIRSGTSLTGELFF. The CDR3, as DNA: TGTGCCATCAGGTCCGGGACTAGCTTAACCGGGGAGCTGTTTTTT.